These 10 T cell receptor beta chains originate from one sample sequenced in a study of T cells in Graves' hyperthyroidism and ophthalmopathy. Amplified TCR beta CDR3 regions derived from RNA transcripts. Using the HTBI primer set, a first-round RT-PCR was run on the TCR CDR3. TCRdb re-analysed the multiplex PCR reads in MiXCR, keeping a single row per CDR3 protein. The sample shows 250,000 or so distinct CDR3 sequences, 15% of them seen only once. Input material: blood. These receptors were obtained from a woman aged 45-65 years with Graves' hyperthyroidism that later progressed to Graves' ophthalmopathy.

This clonotype has a count of ten or more. The CDR3 loop is CASSDLGAEDTQYF. The CDR3 DNA reads TGTGCCAGCAGCGATCTAGGCGCGGAAGATACGCAGTATTTT. The chain couples TRBV3-1 to TRBJ2-3; no firm D call. This CDR3 has 14 amino acids. V lost 5 bases to trimming and J lost 5 bases, with 14 bases between them. CDR1 and CDR2 (germline): LGHDT, YNNKEL (reference sequence).

This clonotype was seen a few times. The chain recombines TRBV7-9 with TRBJ2-1; the D is unclear. The CDR3 runs to 15 residues. The V and J ends lost 0 bases and 0 bases respectively, with 6 bases between them. Germline V gene lookup returns CDR1 SEHNR and CDR2 FQNEAQ (reference sequence). CDR3 loop: CASSLAPGSYNEQFF. The CDR3 region has the DNA TGTGCCAGCAGCTTAGCCCCAGGCTCCTACAATGAGCAGTTCTTC.

At least ten counts were recorded for this clonotype. The chain has TRBV3-1 and TRBJ2-2; TRBD2 agrees at 8 bases. Germline V CDR1 and CDR2: LGHDT, YNNKEL (reference sequence). The CDR3 covers 16 residues. The V gene end was trimmed by 0 bases and the J gene end by 4 bases; junction bases not matched to a gene: 4. The CDR3 DNA follows: TGTGCCAGCAGCCAAGACGCGGGAGGCGCCACCGGGGAGCTGTTTTTT. As protein: CASSQDAGGATGELFF.

At least ten counts were recorded for this clonotype. The chain is built from TRBV3-1 and TRBJ1-5; no clear D gene. The V end lost 8 bases, the J end lost 10 bases, and 15 bases lay between the germline ends. The CDR3 is 12 amino acids. Germline V gene lookup returns CDR1 LGHDT and CDR2 YNNKEL (reference sequence). The CDR3 DNA is TGTGCCAGCGGCCCCCTAGGGATCCCCCAGCATTTT. As protein: CASGPLGIPQHF.

In this sample, this clonotype turned up a few times. The chain recombines TRBV24-1 with TRBJ2-1; 7 bases align to TRBD2. Germline V lookup: CDR1 KGHDR, CDR2 SFDVKD. V gave up 1 base and J gave up 8 bases; unmatched junction bases: 7. The CDR3 runs 15 residues. Here the CDR3 DNA reads TGTGCCACCAGTGATTTCGGGGCAGGGAGGGATGAGCAGTTCTTC. It translates to CATSDFGAGRDEQFF.

Points on this clonotype: Relative to the germline gene, one junction end is altered; a read error may explain this. The chain couples TRBV7-2 to TRBJ2-3; either TRBD1 or TRBD2 may fit D (5 bases each). The germline CDR1 and CDR2 sequences are SGHTA and FQGNSA. This CDR3 is 15 amino acids long. The CDR3 region is CASSLDGASTDTQYF. DNA of the CDR3: TGTGCCAGCAGCTTAGACGGGGCCAGCACAGATACGCAATATTTT. Full variable domain (remainder filled in from reference TRBV7-2 and TRBJ2-3): GAGVSQSPSNKVTEKGKDVELRCDPISGHTALYWYRQSLGQGLEFLIYFQGNSAPDKSGLPSDRFSAERTGGSVSTLTIQRTQQEDSAVYLCASSLDGASTDTQYFGPGTRLTVL.

Notes on this clonotype: A read error may explain this, as a much larger clone is one base away. The rearrangement links TRBV28 to TRBJ1-4; D remains unclear. CDR1 MDHEN and CDR2 SYDVKM come from the germline V gene. The length of the CDR3 is 14 residues. The V end was cut by 4 bases, the J end by 5 bases, with 11 bases between. CDR3 bases: TGTGCCAGCAGTTCAGAGGGTTACAATGAAAAACTGTTTTTT. Translated: CASSSEGYNEKLFF.

This clonotype was seen repeatedly, ten times or more. The chain has TRBV20-1 and TRBJ1-1; D not certain. The V end was cut by 0 bases, the J end by 2 bases, with 19 bases between. The CDR3 is made up of 17 amino acids. CDR1 and CDR2 (germline): DFQATT, SNEGSKA (reference sequence). The CDR3, as DNA: TGCAGTGCTAGAGATCCTGCGGGTGGGATAGGCAACACTGAAGCTTTCTTT. Amino acid sequence: CSARDPAGGIGNTEAFF.

This clonotype has at least ten counts. V is TRBV5-1 and J is TRBJ1-2, with 10 bases identical to TRBD1. This CDR3 is built from 16 residues. Per the germline V gene, CDR1 is SGHRS and CDR2 is YFSETQ. Trimming removed 3 bases from V and 1 base from J; junction bases left unmatched: 6. CDR3 coding DNA: TGCGCCAGCAGCTGGACAGGGGGAGAACTTAACTATGGCTACACCTTC. Its translation: CASSWTGGELNYGYTF. The variable domain in full, with the rest retrieved from reference TRBV5-1 and TRBJ1-2, is KAGVTQTPRYLIKTRGQQVTLSCSPISGHRSVSWYQQTPGQGLQFLFEYFSETQRNKGNFPGRFSGRQFSNSRSEMNVSTLELGDSALYLCASSWTGGELNYGYTFGSGTRLTVV.

Regarding this clonotype: This may come from a read error, since a much larger clone is one base off. The rearrangement links TRBV6-2 or TRBV6-3 to TRBJ1-6; D is ambiguous. This CDR3 contains 15 residues. The germline CDR1 and CDR2 sequences are MNHEY and SVGEGT. In DNA, the CDR3 is TGTGCCAGCAGTTACTCGCGGGCAACGAATTTACCCCTCCACTTT. Amino acid sequence: CASSYSRATNLPLHF.